The 13 T cell receptor beta chains given below trace back to one sample, sequenced in a study of post-analysis software for immune sequencing data (dated by TCRdb to between 2015 and 2016). Overall study results and their limits: Significantly higher frequencies in patients than in controls were found for a few TRBV segments, including TRBV5-6, TRBV5-1 and TRBV20-1.

Libraries were constructed by PCR. Sequencing was performed on an Illumina HiSeq 2500. To reduce PCR and sequencing biases, unique molecular identifiers were built into the TCR beta cDNA libraries. TCRdb reprocessed the public reads (quality trimming at Q25 with fastp, clone calling with MiXCR) and kept in-frame beta chains. CDR3 protein sequences are deduplicated, and each keeps its most common genes and DNA. Here the sample has hundreds of thousands of distinct CDR3 sequences; approximately 60% occur a single time. The top ten clonotypes cover around 10% of the sample. Antigens for these TCRs are unknown. The specimen sequenced was blood. The receptors come from a girl aged 2-15 years with multiple sclerosis.

As to this clonotype: The junction and the germline gene differ at one end; a read error may be behind it. This chain joins TRBV6-2 or TRBV6-3 and TRBJ2-1; 11 nucleotides align to TRBD2. In germline, CDR1 is MNHEY, CDR2 SVGEGT. CDR3 size: 15 residues. This chain's CDR3 is CVSSLLAGARNEQFF. CDR3 nucleotides: TGTGTCAGCAGCCTACTAGCGGGGGCCAGAAATGAGCAGTTCTTC.

The chain is built from TRBV7-9 and TRBJ2-1, with D uncertain. Germline loops: CDR1 SEHNR, CDR2 FQNEAQ (reference sequence). Trimming cost V 5 bases and J 10 bases, with 24 bases left between them. The CDR3 sequence is 16 residues long. In DNA form, the CDR3 reads TGTGCCAGCAGCCCCCGGCTGCGAATAGACAATGAGGAGCAGTTCTTC. It codes for CASSPRLRIDNEEQFF. Full variable domain (outside the CDR3, taken from reference TRBV7-9 and TRBJ2-1): DTGVSQNPRHKITKRGQNVTFRCDPISEHNRLYWYRQTLGQGPEFLTYFQNEAQLEKSRLLSDRFSAERPKGSFSTLEIQRTEQGDSAMYLCASSPRLRIDNEEQFFGPGTRLTVL.

The rearrangement uses TRBV12-3 or TRBV12-4 and TRBJ2-1, with 11 bases fitting TRBD2. The CDR3 covers 15 residues. With 3 bases clipped from V and 4 bases from J, the junction kept 2 bases outside the gene matches. CDR3: CASSLIAGGYNEQFF. In DNA form, the CDR3 reads TGTGCCAGCAGTTTGATAGCGGGAGGGTACAATGAGCAGTTCTTC.

This clonotype was found a few times. The DNA of the CDR3 is TGCGCCAGCAAGGGGACAGGGGTGTACAATGAGCAGTTCTTC. Encoded protein: CASKGTGVYNEQFF. This sequence joins TRBV5-1 and TRBJ2-1; 10 positions agree with TRBD1. This CDR3 comprises 14 residues. CDR1 is SGHRS and CDR2 is YFSETQ in the germline V gene. V was clipped by 6 bases and J by 4 bases; unmatched bases: 4. Full variable domain (outside the CDR3, taken from reference TRBV5-1 and TRBJ2-1): KAGVTQTPRYLIKTRGQQVTLSCSPISGHRSVSWYQQTPGQGLQFLFEYFSETQRNKGNFPGRFSGRQFSNSRSEMNVSTLELGDSALYLCASKGTGVYNEQFFGPGTRLTVL.

In its sample, this clonotype was seen a few times. The chain is built from TRBV6-5 and TRBJ2-7, with 8 bases aligning to TRBD2. The CDR3 is 14 residues long. The V gene end was trimmed by 8 bases and the J gene end by 2 bases; junction bases not matched to a gene: 8. Germline CDR1 reads MNHEY; CDR2 reads SVGAGI. The CDR3 region is CASSYGTSPYEQYF. DNA of the CDR3: TGTGCCAGCTCTTACGGGACTAGTCCCTACGAGCAGTACTTC.

With regard to this clonotype: The junction differs from germline at one of its ends, possibly a read error. The chain couples TRBV3-1 to TRBJ2-1, with 11 bases that match TRBD1. From germline, CDR1 is LGHDT and CDR2 YNNKEL (reference sequence). The CDR3 runs to 18 residues. CDR3 DNA: TGTGCCAGCAGCCAAGATCTTCGTGGACAGGGGGCATACAATGAGCAGTCCTTC. It translates to CASSQDLRGQGAYNEQSF.

The chain recombines TRBV7-2 with TRBJ1-4; D gene unclear. Germline CDR1 SGHTA, CDR2 FQGNSA. V gave up 0 bases and J gave up 2 bases, with 7 bases separating them. The length of the CDR3 is 15 residues. This CDR3 is CASSLAQGTNEKLFF. The CDR3 nucleotides are TGTGCCAGCAGCTTAGCGCAAGGGACTAATGAAAAACTGTTTTTT.

The rearrangement links TRBV7-2 to TRBJ2-1; D may be TRBD2 (7 bases). V lost 3 bases to trimming and J lost 9 bases, with 12 bases between them. The CDR3 consists of 13 residues. Germline CDR1 is SGHTA and CDR2 is FQGNSA. The CDR3 nucleotides are TGTGCCAGCAGCTTGTACAGGGAGGGTGAGCAGTTCTTC. Protein sequence: CASSLYREGEQFF.

This clonotype was counted between two and nine times. V usage is TRBV12-3 or TRBV12-4 and J usage is TRBJ2-3; D gene uncertain. The V gene lost 6 bases and the J gene lost 2 bases, with 12 bases spanning the gap. The CDR3 is made up of 14 amino acids. The CDR3 sequence: CASSRDPPTDTQYF. The CDR3 coding sequence is TGTGCCAGCAGCCGCGACCCGCCCACAGATACGCAGTATTTT.

A remark on this clonotype: A read error may produce the germline difference seen at one junction end. The chain couples TRBV5-1 to TRBJ2-1; D uncertain. The CDR3 has 14 residues. CDR1 and CDR2 from the germline V gene are SGHRS and YFSETQ. The CDR3, as DNA: TGCGCCGGCAGCTCCATCTCCTCCTACAATGAGCAGTTCTTC. Its protein is CAGSSISSYNEQFF.

This clonotype has only a few counts. The chain links TRBV5-6 to TRBJ1-6; perhaps TRBD1 as D (5 bases). The CDR3 runs to 15 residues. V shed 0 bases and J shed 8 bases, with 12 bases lying between them. Per germline, CDR1 SGHDT and CDR2 YYEEEE. The chain's CDR3 is CASSLDGRVDSPLHF. CDR3 DNA sequence: TGTGCCAGCAGCTTGGATGGCAGGGTGGATTCACCCCTCCACTTT.

This clonotype was counted a few times. V and J are TRBV10-3 and TRBJ2-7; a possible D gene is TRBD1 (6 bases). V gave up 6 bases and J gave up 2 bases, with 14 bases separating them. Looked up from germline, CDR1 is ENHRY and CDR2 is SYGVKD. CDR3 length: 14 amino acids. In nucleotides, the CDR3 is TGTGCCATCAGCTTTCAGGGGAACCCCTACGAGCAGTACTTC. Translating it yields CAISFQGNPYEQYF.

The chain couples TRBV20-1 to TRBJ2-4; 10 positions agree with TRBD1. The J call is doubtful: the DNA matches TRBJ2-7 better. Germline V lookup: CDR1 DFQATT, CDR2 SNEGSKA (reference sequence). The CDR3 loop spans 14 amino acids. The CDR3 spells CSARSRDRGNEQYF. The CDR3 DNA reads TGCAGTGCTAGGTCCCGGGACAGGGGAAACGAGCAGTACTTC.